This T cell receptor (beta chain) was sequenced for a study of cytomegalovirus exposure and HLA in healthy donors. Study overall: Caucasian-associated ancestry cluster membership applied to approximately 80% of approximately 420 genotyped donors.

Comment on this clone: Its matching antigen is unknown.

With V trimmed by 3 bases and J by 12 bases, 13 bases remained unmatched. This CDR3 has 14 residues. In germline, CDR1 is SGHDT, CDR2 YYEEEE. PCR employed 60 Vbeta and 13 Jbeta primers. This table comes from immunoSEQ multiplex PCR, and its TCRdb copy is limited to in-frame clones, with some not included. The listing records 200,000 to 250,000 clones. General observations from the study: Some V segments could not be told apart, so they were left out, TRBV6-2 and TRBV6-3 among them. In a later analysis, TCR beta V- and J-gene trimming showed a link to a missense DCLRE1C variant. Differences between HLA loci emerged in a later analysis of TCR association rates, with DRB1 most and HLA-C fewest.

Sequencing input: PBMCs. V gene TRBV5-6 combines with J gene TRBJ2-7, with 9 bases identical to TRBD1. This clonotype was sampled from a woman aged 25 to 39 in good health and CMV-seropositive. DNA of the CDR3: TGTGCCAGCAGCTCCCCGGACAGGGGCACCTTGGGGTACTTC. The encoded protein is CASSSPDRGTLGYF.